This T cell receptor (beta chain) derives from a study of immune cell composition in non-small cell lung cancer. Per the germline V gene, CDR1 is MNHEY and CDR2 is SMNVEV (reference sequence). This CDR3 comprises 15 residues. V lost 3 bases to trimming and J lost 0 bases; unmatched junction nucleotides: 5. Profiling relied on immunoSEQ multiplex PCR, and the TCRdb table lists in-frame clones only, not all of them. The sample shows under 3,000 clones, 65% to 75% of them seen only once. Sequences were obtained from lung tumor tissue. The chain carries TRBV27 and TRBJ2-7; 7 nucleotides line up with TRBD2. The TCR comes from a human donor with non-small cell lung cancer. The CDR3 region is CASSFFGGSSYEQYF. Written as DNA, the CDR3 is TGTGCCAGCAGTTTTTTCGGGGGGAGCTCCTACGAGCAGTACTTC.